This T cell receptor beta chain derives from a study of glioma-infiltrating T cells after dendritic cell vaccination. To note about this clone: Its specificity is not known.

Study-wide points: No direct clonality-survival link was found; a diverse polyclonal response may matter.

Primers: 60 V beta forward and 13 J beta reverse. The method was immunoSEQ multiplex PCR; TCRdb's version includes in-frame clones alone and lacks a portion of them. The sample holds about 73,000 clones; about four fifths are singletons and the top ten take 2.1%. In germline, CDR1 is MGHRA, CDR2 YSYEKL. The CDR3 sequence is 17 residues long. V lost 2 bases to trimming and J lost 2 bases; unmatched junction nucleotides: 7. Sequencing was performed on blood, taken before dendritic cell vaccination. This chain joins TRBV4-1 and TRBJ2-5; TRBD2 aligns across 11 bases. The sequence derives from a human donor with glioblastoma. The CDR3 region has the DNA TGCGCCAGCAGCCAACAAACTAGCGGGAGTCCGCAAGAGACCCAGTACTTC. Its translation: CASSQQTSGSPQETQYF.